This is a list of T cell receptor beta chains from one sample in a study of T cell responses to AZD1222 COVID-19 vaccine. Produced via immunoSEQ multiplex PCR; TCRdb's table is partial and in-frame only. The sample carries 150,000 or so clones, more than 85% recorded once. The sequences come from peripheral blood, collected on day 0 of AZD1222 vaccination. Source of these receptors: an adult in good health. The CDR3 runs from the conserved cysteine through the conserved F or W. A D gene is named only where the DNA matches it firmly. The size field is filled for only some rows; it gives once, few, many or a size class.

v_call	j_call	clone_size	d_call	cdr3_aa	cdr3_nt
TRBV9	TRBJ2-7	once	TRBD1	CASSVSTGVSYEQYF	TGTGCCAGCAGCGTATCGACAGGGGTATCCTACGAGCAGTACTTC
TRBV5-1	TRBJ2-2	NA	NA	CASRNSETGELFF	TGCGCCAGCAGGAATTCCGAAACCGGGGAGCTGTTTTTT
TRBV10-2	TRBJ2-3	NA	NA	CASTDRGRADTQYF	TGCGCCAGCACTGATCGGGGCCGCGCAGATACGCAGTATTTT
TRBV28	TRBJ2-1	NA	NA	CASGGNNEQFF	TGTGCCAGCGGGGGTAACAATGAGCAGTTCTTC
TRBV4-1	TRBJ1-3	NA	NA	CASSQSGQLGNTIYF	TGCGCCAGCAGTCAATCCGGACAGCTGGGAAACACCATATATTTT
TRBV27	TRBJ1-4	NA	NA	CASSSGQLNEKLFF	TGTGCCAGCAGTTCCGGACAGCTTAATGAAAAACTGTTTTTT
TRBV13	TRBJ1-2	NA	NA	CASSLGTPARWTNYGYTF	TGTGCCAGCAGCTTAGGAACCCCGGCAAGATGGACTAACTATGGCTACACCTTC
TRBV6-1	TRBJ2-2	NA	NA	CASSEPFRSNTGELFF	TGTGCCAGCAGTGAACCGTTTAGGTCGAACACCGGGGAGCTGTTTTTT
TRBV27	TRBJ2-7	NA	NA	CASGPFGGSYEQYF	TGTGCCAGCGGACCGTTCGGGGGCTCCTACGAGCAGTACTTC
TRBV7-9	TRBJ2-7	NA	NA	CASSPRSGLSEQYF	TGTGCCAGCAGCCCCCGTAGCGGCCTCTCCGAGCAGTACTTC
TRBV4-3	TRBJ2-5	NA	NA	CASSHLLYEGTQYF	TGCGCCAGCAGCCACCTCCTTTATGAGGGGACCCAGTACTTC
TRBV19	TRBJ1-6	NA	NA	CASSRTGLNSPLHF	TGTGCCAGTAGTAGAACCGGGTTGAATTCACCCCTCCACTTT
TRBV19	TRBJ2-3	NA	TRBD2	CASSIRLAGGPDTQYF	TGTGCCAGTAGTATTCGACTAGCGGGGGGGCCAGATACGCAGTATTTT
TRBV28	TRBJ1-5	NA	NA	CASSSLGVKQPQHF	TGTGCCAGCAGTTCCCTCGGGGTTAAACAGCCCCAGCATTTT
TRBV27	TRBJ1-2	NA	TRBD1	CASWQGANGYTF	TGTGCCAGCTGGCAGGGGGCAAATGGCTACACCTTC
TRBV28	TRBJ1-1	NA	NA	CASSPSGPKSTEAFF	TGTGCCAGCAGCCCCTCGGGACCTAAAAGCACTGAAGCTTTCTTT
TRBV7-6	TRBJ1-5	NA	NA	CASSLVPGGDQPQHF	TGTGCCAGCAGCTTAGTCCCTGGGGGGGATCAGCCCCAGCATTTT
TRBV11-2	TRBJ2-2	NA	NA	CASSLGDTGELFF	TGTGCCAGCAGCTTGGGGGACACCGGGGAGCTGTTTTTT
TRBV7-9	TRBJ2-1	NA	NA	CASRVYPIYNEQFF	TGTGCCAGCAGAGTTTATCCGATTTACAATGAGCAGTTCTTC
TRBV24-1	TRBJ1-1	NA	NA	CATRGRGGLNTEAFF	TGTGCCACCAGAGGACGGGGAGGCTTGAACACTGAAGCTTTCTTT
TRBV11-2	TRBJ2-1	NA	TRBD2	CASSRISGRGPNEQFF	TGTGCCAGCAGCCGAATCAGCGGGAGGGGTCCTAATGAGCAGTTCTTC
TRBV19	TRBJ2-7	NA	NA	CASSTPGSEQYF	TGTGCCAGTAGTACCCCCGGTTCCGAGCAGTACTTC
TRBV5-4	TRBJ1-1	once	NA	CASSLGGTGEAFF	TGTGCCAGCAGCTTGGGAGGAACAGGTGAAGCTTTCTTT
TRBV25-1	TRBJ1-1	NA	NA	CASSDLFIGAFF	TGTGCCAGCAGTGATCTTTTTATCGGAGCTTTCTTT
TRBV30	TRBJ1-5	NA	TRBD1	CAWETGDQPQHF	TGTGCCTGGGAGACAGGGGATCAGCCCCAGCATTTT
TRBV7-2	TRBJ2-1	NA	NA	CASSLKGLVGEQFF	TGTGCCAGCAGCTTAAAGGGTCTAGTCGGCGAGCAGTTCTTC
TRBV14	TRBJ1-5	NA	NA	CASSPSGRFQPQHF	TGTGCCAGCAGCCCCTCTGGAAGGTTTCAGCCCCAGCATTTT
TRBV3-1/TRBV3-2	TRBJ2-2	NA	NA	CASSQGNMAGELFF	TGTGCCAGCAGCCAAGGGAACATGGCCGGGGAGCTGTTTTTT
TRBV28	TRBJ2-1	NA	TRBD2	CASRISGFSSYNEQFF	TGTGCCAGCAGGATTAGCGGGTTTAGTTCCTACAATGAGCAGTTCTTC
TRBV7-6	TRBJ1-3	NA	NA	CASSPLTGAGRGNTIYF	TGTGCCAGCAGTCCTCTCACGGGGGCAGGCCGTGGAAACACCATATATTTT
TRBV7-2	TRBJ1-1	once	NA	CASRYPGGWNTEAFF	TGTGCCAGCAGGTACCCCGGGGGCTGGAACACTGAAGCTTTCTTT
TRBV9	TRBJ2-3	NA	NA	CASSVGTFPDTQYF	TGTGCCAGCAGCGTAGGTACCTTTCCAGATACGCAGTATTTT
TRBV7-3	TRBJ2-2	NA	TRBD1	CASSLNPRGMTGELFF	TGTGCCAGCAGCTTAAACCCCAGGGGGATGACCGGGGAGCTGTTTTTT
TRBV2	TRBJ2-2	NA	NA	CAIGGTWDTGELFF	TGTGCCATTGGAGGGACATGGGACACCGGGGAGCTGTTTTTT
TRBV7-9	TRBJ1-4	NA	NA	CASSSDQGGLGEKLFF	TGTGCCAGCAGCTCCGACCAGGGAGGCCTAGGAGAAAAACTGTTTTTT
TRBV7-3	TRBJ1-6	NA	NA	CASSLSSGKDSPLHF	TGTGCCAGCAGCTTATCTTCAGGGAAGGATTCACCCCTCCACTTT
TRBV4-3	TRBJ1-6	few	NA	CASSQDPWDTLKPLHF	TGCGCCAGCAGCCAAGACCCTTGGGACACCCTAAAGCCCCTCCACTTT
TRBV19	TRBJ1-1	NA	NA	CASSISPLGGSEAFF	TGTGCCAGTAGTATTTCCCCCCTCGGGGGATCTGAAGCTTTCTTT
TRBV18	TRBJ1-3	once	NA	CASSPAGRTSGNTIYF	TGTGCCAGCTCACCCGCGGGACGTACCTCTGGAAACACCATATATTTT
TRBV7-2	TRBJ1-2	NA	NA	CASSLLQHYGYTF	TGTGCCAGCAGCTTATTGCAGCACTATGGCTACACCTTC
TRBV28	TRBJ1-1	NA	NA	CASTSGFEAFF	TGTGCCAGCACATCCGGGTTTGAAGCTTTCTTT
TRBV10-3	TRBJ1-5	NA	NA	CAISDGVDEQPQHF	TGTGCCATCAGTGATGGGGTAGACGAACAGCCCCAGCATTTT
TRBV6-2/TRBV6-3	TRBJ2-7	NA	TRBD2	CASSSTGLAEAYEQYF	TGTGCCAGCAGCTCCACGGGACTAGCGGAGGCCTACGAGCAGTACTTC
TRBV7-2	TRBJ1-1	NA	NA	CASSLRLGGQNTEAFF	TGTGCCAGCAGCTTACGCCTCGGCGGACAGAACACTGAAGCTTTCTTT
TRBV5-6	TRBJ2-2	NA	TRBD1	CASTDYGTGVTGELFF	TGTGCCAGCACCGATTACGGGACAGGAGTCACCGGGGAGCTGTTTTTT
TRBV12-3/TRBV12-4	TRBJ2-7	NA	NA	CASSLGPNEQYF	TGTGCCAGCAGTTTAGGACCGAACGAGCAGTACTTC
TRBV9	TRBJ1-1	NA	TRBD1	CASSLGQERVNTEAFF	TGTGCCAGCAGCCTCGGACAGGAACGAGTGAACACTGAAGCTTTCTTT
TRBV2	TRBJ2-7	NA	NA	CASNLSGVEQYF	TGTGCCAGCAATCTGTCGGGCGTCGAGCAGTACTTC
TRBV7-9	TRBJ1-3	NA	NA	CASSLGQGAGNTIYF	TGTGCCAGCAGCTTGGGCCAAGGGGCTGGAAACACCATATATTTT
TRBV24-1	TRBJ1-1	NA	NA	CATSDLSNTEAFF	TGTGCCACCAGTGACTTATCGAACACTGAAGCTTTCTTT
TRBV3-1/TRBV3-2	TRBJ2-2	NA	NA	CASSQVRDTGELFF	TGTGCCAGCAGCCAAGTACGCGACACCGGGGAGCTGTTTTTT
TRBV27	TRBJ1-5	NA	NA	CASSFTGEPQHF	TGTGCCAGCAGTTTTACCGGGGAGCCCCAGCATTTT
TRBV25-1	TRBJ2-2	NA	TRBD2	CASSGRGVGTGELFF	TGTGCCAGCAGTGGGCGGGGGGTTGGCACCGGGGAGCTGTTTTTT
TRBV27	TRBJ2-1	NA	NA	CASSLQGNEQFF	TGTGCCAGCAGTTTACAGGGCAATGAGCAGTTCTTC